This entry lists 32 T cell receptor beta chains sequenced from one sample in a study of shared clonotypes between healthy human individuals. Libraries were prepared by immunoSEQ multiplex PCR; TCRdb keeps only in-frame clonotypes and omits some of them. The sample has approximately 980,000 clones, less than 85% seen once. The sample consisted of memory CD4+ T cells sorted from blood. As for subset: CD45RA-negative fraction. These receptors all stem from a man younger than 30 in good health.

This sequence joins TRBV30 and TRBJ2-7, with D unresolved. This CDR3 spans 12 amino acids. CDR1 is GTSNPN and CDR2 is SVGIG in the germline V gene (reference sequence). Between the trimmed V and J ends, which lost 4 bases and 0 bases, there was a span of 7 bases. Here the CDR3 reads CAWKVDSYEQYF. DNA for the CDR3: TGTGCCTGGAAAGTAGACTCCTACGAGCAGTACTTC.

The chain carries TRBV10-3 and TRBJ2-1, with 7 bases matching TRBD2. The CDR3 length is 14 residues. Germline V lookup: CDR1 ENHRY, CDR2 SYGVKD. The J segment lost 0 bases and the V segment lost 6 bases, leaving 2 bases of the junction unmatched. The CDR3 here is CAISGGSSYNEQFF. The CDR3 region has the DNA TGTGCCATCAGCGGGGGGAGCTCCTACAATGAGCAGTTCTTC.

A few counts support this clone. The V gene is TRBV10-3, the J gene TRBJ1-4; weak D call: TRBD1 (5 bases). Germline V lookup: CDR1 ENHRY, CDR2 SYGVKD. The CDR3 length is 11 residues. The CDR3 nucleotides are TGTGCTACTTCTCGGGGGGAAAAACTGTTTTTT. Its protein product is CATSRGEKLFF.

In the case of this clone: The sample has other DNA sequences that encode this CDR3 too. The chain recombines TRBV7-9 with TRBJ2-5; D is perhaps TRBD1 or TRBD2 (5 bases each). In germline, CDR1 is SEHNR, CDR2 FQNEAQ (reference sequence). The CDR3 is made up of 14 amino acids. The germline V and J ends were trimmed by 4 bases and 1 base, with 10 bases remaining between them. The CDR3 DNA reads as TGTGCCAGCAGCTCGGGGACGGTCCAAGAGACCCAGTACTTC. Its protein is CASSSGTVQETQYF. Drawing the rest from reference TRBV7-9 and TRBJ2-5, the complete variable domain is DTGVSQNPRHKITKRGQNVTFRCDPISEHNRLYWYRQTLGQGPEFLTYFQNEAQLEKSRLLSDRFSAERPKGSFSTLEIQRTEQGDSAMYLCASSSGTVQETQYFGPGTRLLVL.

The rearrangement joins TRBV2 to TRBJ2-7; 11 bases align to TRBD1. J lost 3 bases, V lost 5 bases, and 3 bases had no gene match. CDR3 size: 14 residues. Germline lookup yields CDR1 SNHLY and CDR2 FYNNEI. The CDR3 sequence is CASSLGQGVYEQYF. The CDR3 DNA sequence: TGTGCCAGCAGTCTGGGACAGGGGGTCTACGAGCAGTACTTC.

The gene calls are TRBV13 and TRBJ1-4; possibly TRBD1 for D (6 bases). V dropped 2 bases and J dropped 11 bases, with 12 bases sitting between them. Germline V gives CDR1 PRHDT, CDR2 FYEKMQ (reference sequence). CDR3 length: 13 residues. CDR3 bases: TGTGCCAGCAGCTTAAATGAGGGGGGTAAACTGTTTTTT. This codes for CASSLNEGGKLFF. Full variable domain (outside the CDR3, taken from reference TRBV13 and TRBJ1-4): AAGVIQSPRHLIKEKRETATLKCYPIPRHDTVYWYQQGPGQDPQFLISFYEKMQSDKGSIPDRFSAQQFSDYHSELNMSSLELGDSALYFCASSLNEGGKLFFGSGTQLSVL.

This clone was detected ten times or more. CDR3 protein: CAVRGRANTGELFF. The CDR3 DNA sequence: TGTGCCGTAAGGGGACGGGCGAACACCGGGGAGCTGTTTTTT. The chain is built from TRBV28 and TRBJ2-2, with D perhaps given as TRBD1 or TRBD2 (5 bases each). V lost 11 bases and J lost 0, with 13 bases in between. The CDR3 has 14 amino acids. CDR1 and CDR2 from the germline V gene are MDHEN and SYDVKM.

About this clone itself: Distinct nucleotide sequences in the sample also encode this CDR3. The chain recombines TRBV18 with TRBJ1-2, with D possibly being TRBD1 (6 bases). Germline V gene data show CDR1 as KGHSH and CDR2 as LQKENI. The CDR3 sequence is 13 residues long. V lost 2 bases and J lost 3, with 7 bases in between. The CDR3 sequence is CASSPNRDYGYTF. In DNA, the CDR3 is TGTGCCAGCTCACCAAACAGGGACTATGGCTACACCTTC.

As to this clone: This sample also contains other DNA sequences that code for the same CDR3. The chain is built from TRBV10-3 and TRBJ2-5; D gene uncertain. V shed 2 bases and J shed 2 bases, with 6 bases lying between them. The germline V gene has CDR1 ENHRY and CDR2 SYGVKD. The CDR3 covers 13 residues. The CDR3 nucleotides are TGTGCCATCAGTGAGGGCCAGCAAGAGACCCAGTACTTC. Translating gives CAISEGQQETQYF.

The chain links TRBV28 to TRBJ2-3; weak D call: TRBD1 (6 bases). This CDR3 spans 15 amino acids. The V and J ends lost 4 bases and 6 bases respectively, with 17 bases between them. In germline, CDR1 is MDHEN, CDR2 SYDVKM. The CDR3 DNA sequence: TGTGCCAGCAGTTCTTTTTCCAGGGGCGCGGATACGCAGTATTTT. This encodes CASSSFSRGADTQYF.

The J gene is TRBJ2-5, the V gene TRBV5-8; D uncertain. Germline values: CDR1 SGHTS, CDR2 YDEGEE. The CDR3 runs to 15 residues. Trimming pared 3 bases from V and 4 bases from J, leaving 16 bases between. The CDR3 loop is CASSYYLEDGETQYF. CDR3 DNA sequence: TGTGCCAGCAGCTACTACCTAGAGGACGGAGAGACCCAGTACTTC.

The chain joins TRBV7-2 to TRBJ2-4; D is unclear. The germline CDR1 and CDR2 sequences are SGHTA and FQGNSA. This CDR3 has 13 residues. The V gene lost 1 base and the J gene lost 6 bases, with 7 bases spanning the gap. CDR3 in DNA: TGTGCCAGCAGCTTAGAGGCTCTAAACATTCAGTACTTC. It is translated as CASSLEALNIQYF.

V usage is TRBV4-3 and J usage is TRBJ1-2; 7 nucleotides align to TRBD1. Looked up from germline, CDR1 is LGHNA and CDR2 is YSLEER. V shed 0 bases, J shed 6 bases, and the junction held 7 bases outside the gene matches. The CDR3 has 15 residues. The CDR3 sequence is CASSQDNRGQNGYTF. The DNA of the CDR3 is TGCGCCAGCAGCCAAGATAACCGGGGACAGAATGGCTACACCTTC.

CDR3 nucleotides: TGTGCCAGCGGTGATAGGGGCGGTCAGCCCCAGCATTTT. It is translated as CASGDRGGQPQHF. The rearrangement joins TRBV28 to TRBJ1-5; the D gene is possibly TRBD1 (5 bases). CDR1 is MDHEN, CDR2 SYDVKM, per germline. The ends were cut back, 8 bases at V and 6 bases at J, with 14 bases in the middle. The CDR3 length is 13 residues.

The chain joins TRBV2 to TRBJ1-3; the match to TRBD1 covers 7 bases. V was clipped by 8 bases and J by 0 bases; unmatched bases: 13. CDR3 size: 17 residues. The germline CDR1 and CDR2 sequences are SNHLY and FYNNEI. CDR3 bases: TGTGCCAGCCAACAGGGGACCACCCTAATCTCTGGAAACACCATATATTTT. This encodes CASQQGTTLISGNTIYF.

With respect to this clone: Other DNA sequences from this sample encode an identical CDR3 as well. V gene TRBV28 combines with J gene TRBJ2-3; no firm D call. The CDR3 has 12 residues. V was clipped by 2 bases and J by 4 bases, with 4 bases between them. Germline V gene lookup returns CDR1 MDHEN and CDR2 SYDVKM. This chain's CDR3 is CASSLRSDTQYF. For the CDR3, the DNA is TGTGCCAGCAGTTTAAGGTCAGATACGCAGTATTTT.

This clone appeared a single time. The V and J genes are TRBV29-1 and TRBJ2-1; the match to TRBD1 covers 9 bases. CDR1 and CDR2 from the germline V gene are SQVTM and ANQGSEA. The CDR3 loop spans 12 amino acids. Unmatched junction bases numbered 7, after V lost 8 bases and J lost 8 bases. The CDR3 region is CSSNRGRDEQFF. In DNA, the CDR3 is TGCAGCTCGAACAGGGGGCGGGATGAGCAGTTCTTC.

The chain is built from TRBV7-2 and TRBJ1-4; no clear D. CDR3 length equals 14 residues. With 5 bases removed from V and 6 bases from J, the gap between germline ends came to 13 bases. The germline V gene encodes CDR1 SGHTA and CDR2 FQGNSA. The CDR3 region has the DNA TGTGCCAGCAGCAAGTTTACGGTTGATGAAAAACTGTTTTTT. This encodes CASSKFTVDEKLFF.

This sequence joins TRBV11-2 and TRBJ2-2; TRBD2 aligns across 13 bases. CDR3 length: 17 amino acids. The germline V gene encodes CDR1 SGHAT and CDR2 FQNNGV. After removal of 5 bases from V and 7 bases from J, the junction contained 10 bases not matched to a gene. The CDR3 nucleotides read TGTGCCAGCAGCAGTACTAGCGGGAGGGCCAGGGGCGGGGAGCTGTTTTTT. This translates into CASSSTSGRARGGELFF.

V usage is TRBV7-2 and J usage is TRBJ2-7; possible D gene TRBD2, 6 bases. Germline V gives CDR1 SGHTA, CDR2 FQGNSA. With 5 bases removed from V and 0 bases from J, the gap between germline ends came to 14 bases. The CDR3 covers 15 residues. The CDR3 nucleotides read TGTGCCAGCAGCCGTGGGGCGGGACCCTCCTACGAGCAGTACTTC. It encodes CASSRGAGPSYEQYF. Variable domain in full (rest from reference TRBV7-2 and TRBJ2-7): GAGVSQSPSNKVTEKGKDVELRCDPISGHTALYWYRQSLGQGLEFLIYFQGNSAPDKSGLPSDRFSAERTGGSVSTLTIQRTQQEDSAVYLCASSRGAGPSYEQYFGPGTRLTVT.

The chain has TRBV11-2 and TRBJ2-5; D is possibly TRBD2 (5 bases). This CDR3 is 13 amino acids long. CDR1 SGHAT and CDR2 FQNNGV come from the germline V gene. Trimming removed 0 bases from V and 8 bases from J, with 10 bases in between. For the CDR3, the DNA is TGTGCCAGCAGCTTAGACGTACTAGGAACCCAGTACTTC. The encoded protein is CASSLDVLGTQYF.

V is TRBV6-6 and J is TRBJ2-3, with D hard to call. CDR1 and CDR2 from the germline V gene are MNHNY and SVGAGI (reference sequence). There are 15 residues in the CDR3. V lost 8 bases, J lost 3 bases, and 18 bases lay in between. CDR3 in DNA: TGTGCCAGCGGCTCCCCGAAGGGTGGTACAGATACGCAGTATTTT. Translated: CASGSPKGGTDTQYF.

The chain joins TRBV5-6 to TRBJ1-2; D is possibly TRBD1 (5 bases). The V and J ends lost 3 bases and 3 bases respectively, with 15 bases between them. Per the germline V gene, CDR1 is SGHDT and CDR2 is YYEEEE. The length of the CDR3 is 15 residues. The CDR3 is CASSSISVGDYGYTF. The CDR3 bases are TGTGCCAGCAGCTCGATCTCGGTAGGGGACTATGGCTACACCTTC.

The V and J genes are TRBV5-1 and TRBJ2-2; a possible D gene is TRBD2 (6 bases). The CDR3 runs 12 residues. V was pared by 4 bases and J by 8 bases, with 9 bases between. The V gene's germline CDR1 is SGHRS and CDR2 YFSETQ. For the CDR3, the DNA is TGCGCCAGCAGCCGGGAGCTGGGGGAGCTGTTTTTT. Translated: CASSRELGELFF.

The chain joins TRBV10-1 to TRBJ2-1; 8 bases agree with TRBD2. Losses at the gene ends were 2 bases for V and 8 bases for J; bases not matched to a gene: 8. The CDR3 consists of 15 residues. CDR1 WNHNN and CDR2 SYGVQD come from the germline V gene (reference sequence). The CDR3 loop reads CASSEGGLGRDEQFF. CDR3 nucleotides: TGCGCCAGCAGTGAGGGGGGACTAGGTCGGGATGAGCAGTTCTTC.

The chain links TRBV2 to TRBJ1-4; 10 positions match TRBD1. CDR1 is SNHLY and CDR2 is FYNNEI in the germline V gene. This CDR3 is 14 amino acids long. Trimming removed 6 bases from V and 8 bases from J; junction bases left unmatched: 6. In nucleotides, the CDR3 is TGTGCCAGCAGAAGACAGGGGGCGGGAGAAAAACTGTTTTTT. This encodes CASRRQGAGEKLFF.

The V gene is TRBV5-1, the J gene TRBJ2-7, with 8 bases matching TRBD2. The trim removed 5 bases at V and 4 bases at J, leaving 8 bases unmatched. CDR1 and CDR2 from the germline V gene are SGHRS and YFSETQ. The CDR3 runs 14 residues. CDR3 protein: CASRGTGTSYEQYF. The DNA for the CDR3 is TGCGCCAGCAGGGGCACCGGGACTAGTTACGAGCAGTACTTC.

This chain uses TRBV28 with TRBJ2-4, with 7 bases that match TRBD2. V was pared by 6 bases and J by 0 bases, with 20 bases of the junction left unmatched. Germline CDR1 is MDHEN and CDR2 is SYDVKM. The CDR3 sequence is 20 residues long. The chain's CDR3 is CASSPSLDPRGGLAKNIQYF. In nucleotides, the CDR3 is TGTGCCAGCAGCCCCTCCCTGGACCCACGCGGGGGACTAGCCAAAAACATTCAGTACTTC.

The chain is built from TRBV6-1 and TRBJ1-2; the D gene is possibly TRBD1 (6 bases). The CDR3 is 13 amino acids. Germline V gene lookup returns CDR1 MNHNS and CDR2 SASEGT. The V and J ends lost 7 bases and 4 bases respectively, with 13 bases between them. In DNA form, the CDR3 reads TGTGCCAGCACCCCGAGGGGGGCCTATGGCTACACCTTC. Its translation is CASTPRGAYGYTF.

The chain combines TRBV5-1 with TRBJ1-1; a weak D match, TRBD1 (6 bases). The CDR3 runs to 15 residues. The V gene lost 5 bases and the J gene lost 1 base, with 15 bases spanning the gap. Germline loops: CDR1 SGHRS, CDR2 YFSETQ. The CDR3 coding sequence is TGCGCCAGCAGTCCTATGGGGGGGCCGAACACTGAAGCTTTCTTT. Its protein is CASSPMGGPNTEAFF.

The rearrangement joins TRBV5-1 to TRBJ2-2; no reliable D call. CDR1 is SGHRS, CDR2 YFSETQ, per germline. V was trimmed by 0 bases and J by 4 bases, leaving 7 bases between them. This CDR3 is built from 14 residues. The CDR3 loop reads CASSLDQLTGELFF. The CDR3 DNA sequence: TGCGCCAGCAGCTTGGATCAACTCACCGGGGAGCTGTTTTTT. The entire variable domain, with the rest obtained from reference TRBV5-1 and TRBJ2-2, is as follows: KAGVTQTPRYLIKTRGQQVTLSCSPISGHRSVSWYQQTPGQGLQFLFEYFSETQRNKGNFPGRFSGRQFSNSRSEMNVSTLELGDSALYLCASSLDQLTGELFFGEGSRLTVL.

The chain carries TRBV27 and TRBJ2-5; D perhaps matches TRBD2 (6 bases). This CDR3 region has 15 residues. Trimming shortened V by 6 bases and J by 1 base, and 15 bases separated the two germline ends. The germline V gene encodes CDR1 MNHEY and CDR2 SMNVEV (reference sequence). This CDR3 reads CASREGPPGQETQYF. In DNA, the CDR3 is TGTGCCAGCAGGGAGGGTCCTCCGGGCCAAGAGACCCAGTACTTC.